The text below deals with one T cell receptor (beta chain). This entry comes from a study of beta chain features in type 1 diabetes. CDR1 GTSNPN and CDR2 SVGIG come from the germline V gene (reference sequence). Trimming removed 3 bases at V and 6 bases at J, with 11 bases between. The CDR3 is made up of 12 amino acids. Every isolated RNA sample was fully reverse transcribed, so sequencing captured expressed TCRB transcripts. Some clones are missing from TCRdb's copy, which holds only in-frame ones; the method was immunoSEQ multiplex PCR. The sample has about 290,000 clones, about 8.5% seen once. This sequence originates from a young woman in good health. The chain employs TRBV30 and TRBJ1-1; possibly TRBD1 for D (6 bases). Specimen: central memory CD4+ T cells from blood. In DNA form, the CDR3 reads TGTGCCTGGAGCGTAGGGGGTCCTGAAGCTTTCTTT. Translated, it gives CAWSVGGPEAFF. The full variable domain, completed using reference TRBV30 and TRBJ1-1, is SQTIHQWPATLVQPVGSPLSLECTVEGTSNPNLYWYRQAAGRGLQLLFYSVGIGQISSEVPQNLSASRPQDRQFILSSKKLLLSDSGFYLCAWSVGGPEAFFGQGTRLTVV.